The clone carrying this T cell receptor (beta chain) was counted a few times. What it binds is not known. These data are taken from a study of molecular identifiers for immune sequencing clone quantification. General study results and limits: Even with some 960,000 naive cells present, spiked Jurkat TCR RNA from one cell was reportedly detectable. Identical TCR molecules can share a barcode, and this sharing could underestimate highly expanded clone sizes. Clones exceeding 20 RNA copies carried over 97% of effector molecules but under 1% of naive-cell molecules.

Trimming cost V 11 bases and J 2 bases, with 19 bases left between them. CDR3 length: 14 residues. Germline CDR1 ENHRY, CDR2 SYGVKD. TCRdb analysed the PCR reads with MiXCR anew, one entry per CDR3 protein. The sample contains 300,000 to 400,000 distinct CDR3 sequences, over 20% of which appear only once. CD8+CD4-CCR7+CD45RA+ sorting gave the naive CD8 T cells. The chain has TRBV10-3 and TRBJ2-7; unclear D gene. This receptor was identified in a human donor in good health. Some libraries in this study had Jurkat cell RNA spiked in. The material sequenced was naive CD8+ T cells from blood, with Jurkat cell RNA spiked in. Regarding subset: FACS-sorted CD8+CD4-CCR7+CD45RA+ naive T cells. CDR3 coding DNA: TGTGCCCCGAAGATTGTACATCTACCCTACGAGCAGTACTTC. Translation: CAPKIVHLPYEQYF.